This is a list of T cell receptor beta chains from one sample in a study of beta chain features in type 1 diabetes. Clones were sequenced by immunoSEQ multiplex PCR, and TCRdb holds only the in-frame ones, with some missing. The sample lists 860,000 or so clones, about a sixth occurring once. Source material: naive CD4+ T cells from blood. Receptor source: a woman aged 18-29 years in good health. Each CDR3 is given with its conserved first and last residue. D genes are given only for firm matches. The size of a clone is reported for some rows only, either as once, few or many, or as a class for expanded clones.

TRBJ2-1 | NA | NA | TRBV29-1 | CSVVGLGAGEFF | NA
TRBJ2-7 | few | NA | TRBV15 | CATSRDPGITYEQYF | TGTGCCACCAGCAGAGATCCAGGAATTACCTACGAGCAGTACTTC
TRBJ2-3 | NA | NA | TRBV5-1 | CASRSTGAEWDTQYF | TGCGCCAGCAGGTCTACAGGCGCCGAATGGGATACGCAGTATTTT
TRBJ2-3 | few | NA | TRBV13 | CASSRRAAGRATDTQYF | TGTGCCAGCAGCCGTAGGGCGGCGGGCCGCGCCACAGATACGCAGTATTTT
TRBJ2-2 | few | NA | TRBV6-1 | CASSEGNTGELFF | TGTGCCAGCAGTGAAGGCAACACCGGGGAGCTGTTTTTT
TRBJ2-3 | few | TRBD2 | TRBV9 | CASSVGPRGGTDTQYF | TGTGCCAGCAGCGTAGGCCCCCGGGGGGGCACAGATACGCAGTATTTT
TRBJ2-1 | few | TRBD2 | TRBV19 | CATTMGLAGDRHNEQFF | TGTGCCACCACGATGGGACTAGCGGGAGATCGGCACAATGAGCAGTTCTTC
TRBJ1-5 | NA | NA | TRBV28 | CASSGGAYQPQHF | TGTGCCAGCAGTGGGGGCGCCTATCAGCCCCAGCATTTT
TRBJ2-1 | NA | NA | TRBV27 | CASSLRLAKKQFF | TGTGCCAGCAGTTTAAGGTTAGCGAAAAAGCAGTTCTTC
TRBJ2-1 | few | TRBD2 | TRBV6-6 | CASSPGLAGHNEQFF | TGTGCCAGCAGCCCTGGCCTAGCGGGGCACAATGAGCAGTTCTTC
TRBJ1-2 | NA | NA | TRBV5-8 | CASSFVRDSGYTF | TGTGCCAGCAGCTTTGTCCGGGATTCTGGCTACACCTTC
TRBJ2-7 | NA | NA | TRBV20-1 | CSAQGYEQYF | TGCAGTGCCCAGGGCTACGAGCAGTACTTC
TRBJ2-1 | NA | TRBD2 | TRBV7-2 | CASSFRRTSGSGEQFF | TGTGCCAGCAGTTTTCGCCGGACTAGCGGGAGTGGTGAGCAGTTCTTC
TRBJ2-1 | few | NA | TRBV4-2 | CASSQDDRSYNEQFF | TGTGCCAGCAGCCAAGATGACCGGTCCTACAATGAGCAGTTCTTC